These 20 T cell receptor beta chains came from one sample sequenced in a study of regulatory T cells in long-lasting Graves disease. Indicated time point: newly diagnosed GD, antithyroid drugs for less than 3 months. The TCR library was made from RNA that had been extracted from PBMCs in TRIzol. Arm-PCR of CDR3 regions and iRepertoire HTBI primers were the basis on which TCR beta libraries were built. Each CDR3 protein gets one entry after TCRdb re-called the multiplex PCR reads with MiXCR. The repertoire consists of roughly 560,000 distinct CDR3 sequences, with 16% occurring once and the leading ten covering roughly 25%. The same sample was also used in a study of T cells in Graves' hyperthyroidism and ophthalmopathy.

The sequences come from peripheral blood mononuclear cells (PBMCs), collected at new diagnosis, from a patient treated with antithyroid drugs. These receptors originate from a woman aged 35-65 years with Graves disease.

This chain connects TRBV11-3 to TRBJ2-1; D unresolved. CDR3 size: 16 residues. The V and J ends lost 3 bases and 1 base respectively, with 13 bases between them. Germline lookup yields CDR1 SGHNT and CDR2 YENEEA. The CDR3 DNA reads as TGTGCCAGCAGCTTCTTGTGTTTTAATTCCTACAATGAGCAGTTCTTC. Encoded protein: CASSFLCFNSYNEQFF.

This clonotype occurred many times. This rearrangement joins TRBV12-3 or TRBV12-4 to TRBJ2-7; 7 nucleotides align to TRBD1. V lost 6 bases to trimming and J lost 0 bases; unmatched junction nucleotides: 8. There are 15 residues in the CDR3. The CDR3 DNA is TGTGCCAGCAGCCGAAACAGGGGCGGCTCCTACGAGCAGTACTTC. Translation gives CASSRNRGGSYEQYF.

The rearrangement joins TRBV9 to TRBJ1-6; D is unclear. Trimming pared 4 bases from V and 10 bases from J, leaving 21 bases between. CDR3 length: 16 amino acids. Germline V gene lookup returns CDR1 SGDLS and CDR2 YYNGEE. As DNA, the CDR3 is TGTGCCAGCAGCCTTGAGATAACTCCTAAGGGATCACCCCTCCACTTT. Amino acids: CASSLEITPKGSPLHF.

This clonotype was recorded many times. This rearrangement joins TRBV19 to TRBJ1-5, with TRBD1 matching over 7 bases. The CDR3 spans 13 residues. J was trimmed by 4 bases and V by 9 bases; bases with no gene match: 6. Germline V gene data show CDR1 as LNHDA and CDR2 as SQIVND (reference sequence). This CDR3 reads CASSDRKNQPQHF. For the CDR3, the DNA is TGTGCCAGCTCGGACAGGAAGAATCAGCCCCAGCATTTT.

This clonotype appeared many times. This CDR3 reads CASSVGPDTQYF. The DNA of the CDR3 is TGTGCCAGCAGCGTAGGGCCCGATACGCAGTATTTT. The chain employs TRBV9 and TRBJ2-3; D is undetermined. V lost 0 bases and J lost 6, with 5 bases in between. The CDR3 is 12 amino acids. Looked up from germline, CDR1 is SGDLS and CDR2 is YYNGEE.

This clonotype was seen ten or more times. The chain has TRBV24-1 and TRBJ1-2; no clear D. Germline CDR1 and CDR2: KGHDR and SFDVKD. CDR3 length: 14 residues. V was pared by 5 bases and J by 4 bases, with 13 bases between. The CDR3 region is CATSGVLGAYGYTF. The CDR3 region has the DNA TGTGCCACCAGTGGGGTGCTCGGAGCCTATGGCTACACCTTC.

This clonotype was seen only a few times. The chain joins TRBV9 to TRBJ1-2; D is ambiguous. Germline V gene data show CDR1 as SGDLS and CDR2 as YYNGEE. The ends were cut back, 4 bases at V and 8 bases at J, with 21 bases in the middle. The CDR3 is 15 amino acids. CDR3 protein: CASSLATELLNGYTF. The CDR3 DNA follows: TGTGCCAGCAGCCTCGCGACCGAGTTATTAAACGGCTACACCTTC.

This clonotype has a handful of counts. The chain uses TRBV7-9 and TRBJ2-5; D might be TRBD1 or TRBD2, each matching 6 bases. Germline CDR1 reads SEHNR; CDR2 reads FQNEAQ (reference sequence). The CDR3 contains 15 residues. Trimming removed 2 bases from V and 2 bases from J, with 12 bases in between. The CDR3 region is CASSLHGGLQETQYF. DNA of the CDR3: TGTGCCAGCAGCTTACATGGGGGGCTACAAGAGACCCAGTACTTC.

Only a few counts were recorded for this clonotype. The chain recombines TRBV4-1 with TRBJ2-1; TRBD2 matches at 7 bases. This CDR3 has 19 residues. Trimming took 2 bases from V and 2 from J; bases not matched to a gene: 15. Germline V gene lookup returns CDR1 MGHRA and CDR2 YSYEKL. CDR3 in DNA: TGCGCCAGCAGCCAACTCCCGGGACTACCGAATTCCCCCTACAATGAGCAGTTCTTC. As protein: CASSQLPGLPNSPYNEQFF.

This clonotype was seen many times. The V and J genes are TRBV3-1 and TRBJ2-7; D gene uncertain. V dropped 1 base and J dropped 2 bases, with 18 bases sitting between them. Germline V gives CDR1 LGHDT, CDR2 YNNKEL (reference sequence). The CDR3 length is 17 residues. The CDR3 DNA reads TGTGCCAGCAGCCAAGGGATAGTGCAAGTGGGCCCCTACGAGCAGTACTTC. As protein: CASSQGIVQVGPYEQYF.

The chain carries TRBV5-5 and TRBJ2-7; 8 nucleotides line up with TRBD2. The V gene's germline CDR1 is SGHKS and CDR2 YYEKEE (reference sequence). The ends lost 6 bases at V and 2 bases at J; junction bases unmatched: 10. The CDR3 covers 15 residues. CDR3 protein: CASTNEPGGAYEQYF. CDR3 sequence (DNA): TGTGCCAGCACCAACGAGCCGGGGGGGGCCTACGAGCAGTACTTC.

At least ten counts were recorded for this clonotype. CDR3 coding DNA: TGTGCCAGCAGCTCTACCGGGACTCAGCAGTTCTTC. Its translation: CASSSTGTQQFF. The chain carries TRBV11-2 and TRBJ2-1; D might be TRBD2 (6 bases). CDR1 and CDR2 (germline): SGHAT, FQNNGV. The CDR3 has 12 amino acids. The V gene lost 4 bases and the J gene lost 11 bases, with 12 bases spanning the gap. Full variable domain (remainder filled in from reference TRBV11-2 and TRBJ2-1): EAGVAQSPRYKIIEKRQSVAFWCNPISGHATLYWYQQILGQGPKLLIQFQNNGVVDDSQLPKDRFSAERLKGVDSTLKIQPAKLEDSAVYLCASSSTGTQQFFGPGTRLTVL.

This clonotype came up many times. The rearrangement uses TRBV15 and TRBJ1-4, with a tentative D call TRBD1 (6 bases). There are 16 residues in the CDR3. Germline CDR1 reads LNHNV; CDR2 reads YYDKDF (reference sequence). Trimming took 6 bases from V and 0 from J, leaving 14 bases between them. The CDR3 coding sequence is TGTGCCACCAGGACAGGAGAGATAGCAACTAATGAAAAACTGTTTTTT. Residues: CATRTGEIATNEKLFF. The whole variable domain, remainder taken from reference TRBV15 and TRBJ1-4, is DAMVIQNPRYQVTQFGKPVTLSCSQTLNHNVMYWYQQKSSQAPKLLFHYYDKDFNNEADTPDNFQSRRPNTSFCFLDIRSPGLGDTAMYLCATRTGEIATNEKLFFGSGTQLSVL.

The V call is TRBV19, the J call TRBJ2-2, with D possibly being TRBD2 (5 bases). The CDR3 sequence is 13 residues long. V was pared by 11 bases and J by 0 bases, with 10 bases between. Looked up from germline, CDR1 is LNHDA and CDR2 is SQIVND (reference sequence). The CDR3 sequence: CASRGSNTGELFF. The CDR3, as DNA: TGTGCCTCCAGAGGGTCGAACACCGGGGAGCTGTTTTTT.

The genes are TRBV11-2 and TRBJ2-1, with TRBD2 identical over 8 bases. From germline, CDR1 is SGHAT and CDR2 FQNNGV. This CDR3 contains 16 residues. The junction had 8 bases not matched to a gene; V was cut back by 0 bases and J by 7 bases. DNA for the CDR3: TGTGCCAGCAGCTTAGACCCGTCGGGGGGGCTGAATGAGCAGTTCTTC. Protein sequence: CASSLDPSGGLNEQFF.

This clonotype was counted ten times or more. The chain joins TRBV20-1 to TRBJ2-3, with TRBD2 identical over 7 bases. This CDR3 spans 16 amino acids. J was trimmed by 8 bases and V by 5 bases; bases with no gene match: 19. Germline CDR1 DFQATT, CDR2 SNEGSKA (reference sequence). The CDR3 protein is CSAPPFGEPREGTQYF. In nucleotides, the CDR3 is TGCAGTGCTCCCCCCTTCGGGGAACCGAGGGAGGGTACGCAGTATTTT.

For this clonotype: This may be a read error, as it is one base from a much larger clone. CDR3 in DNA: TGTGCCGGCAGTCCACATGGGAGGGACCACGAGCAGTACTTC. Its protein is CAGSPHGRDHEQYF. The V call is TRBV27, the J call TRBJ2-7; 7 bases fit TRBD2. CDR1 is MNHEY and CDR2 is SMNVEV in the germline V gene (reference sequence). This CDR3 spans 14 amino acids.

This clonotype was observed many times. The chain recombines TRBV7-8 with TRBJ1-2; D ambiguous. The germline V gene has CDR1 SGHVS and CDR2 FQNEAQ. V was clipped by 1 base and J by 7 bases, with 22 bases between them. The CDR3 runs 17 residues. The CDR3 sequence is CASSLEGPRSLLPGYTF. CDR3 nucleotide sequence: TGTGCCAGCAGCTTAGAAGGGCCCAGATCCTTGCTCCCTGGCTACACCTTC.

This clonotype has a count of ten or more. This chain links TRBV3-1 with TRBJ1-5; D is unclear. The CDR3 loop spans 14 amino acids. The germline gives CDR1 LGHDT, CDR2 YNNKEL (reference sequence). Trimming left V 5 bases short and J 3 bases short, with 11 bases between. DNA for the CDR3: TGTGCCAGCAGCTCCGACACCCTCAATCAGCCCCAGCATTTT. Amino acid sequence: CASSSDTLNQPQHF.

As regards this clonotype: This may come from a read error, since a much larger clone is one base off. This rearrangement joins TRBV2 to TRBJ2-7; D is possibly TRBD1 or TRBD2 (6 bases each). Per the germline V gene, CDR1 is SNHLY and CDR2 is FYNNEI. The CDR3 contains 14 residues. V was cut by 4 bases and J by 5 bases, with 15 bases left in between. The DNA for the CDR3 is TGTGCCAGCAGTGGACTAGAGGGGGTTAACGAGCAGTACTTC. It codes for CASSGLEGVNEQYF.